This T cell receptor (beta chain) was recorded in a study of T-cell reconstitution after alpha-beta-depleted transplantation in children. Looked up from germline, CDR1 is SQVTM and CDR2 is ANQGSEA. The V and J ends lost 0 bases and 2 bases respectively, with 14 bases between them. The CDR3 runs 15 residues. Points on this clonotype: Its antigen is unknown.

Study-wide points: After transplant, high TCRbeta diversity at day 60 in some patients arose from surviving recipient T cells and thymic progenitors. The main origin of T-cell counts and diversity one year after transplant was newly produced T cells.

Preparation of the TCRbeta library involved a method that used unique molecular identifiers. TCRdb reprocessed the PCR reads via MiXCR and lists one record per CDR3 protein. The sample consists of about 980,000 distinct CDR3 sequences, less than 30% of them appearing once. This clonotype was obtained from a boy in the first two years of life who had a stem cell transplant for SCID, so the T cells may come from the graft donor. The specimen was PBMCs, mostly from graft donor cells, collected 360 days after TCRalphabeta/CD19-depleted stem cell transplant. The chain links TRBV29-1 to TRBJ2-7; D assignment may be TRBD1 or TRBD2 (5 bases each). Here the CDR3 reads CSVEDEGLSPYEQYF. DNA of the CDR3: TGCAGCGTTGAAGATGAGGGGCTTAGTCCCTACGAGCAGTACTTC.